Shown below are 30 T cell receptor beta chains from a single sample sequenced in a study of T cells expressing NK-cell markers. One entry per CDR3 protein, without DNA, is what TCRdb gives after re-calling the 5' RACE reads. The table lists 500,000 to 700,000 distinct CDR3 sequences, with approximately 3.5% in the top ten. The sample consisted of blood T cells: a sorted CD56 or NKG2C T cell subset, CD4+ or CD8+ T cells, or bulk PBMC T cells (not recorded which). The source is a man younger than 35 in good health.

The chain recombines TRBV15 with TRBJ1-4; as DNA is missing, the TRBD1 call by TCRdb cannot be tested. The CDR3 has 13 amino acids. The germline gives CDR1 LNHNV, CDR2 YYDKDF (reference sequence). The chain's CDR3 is CATRGGPHEKLFF.

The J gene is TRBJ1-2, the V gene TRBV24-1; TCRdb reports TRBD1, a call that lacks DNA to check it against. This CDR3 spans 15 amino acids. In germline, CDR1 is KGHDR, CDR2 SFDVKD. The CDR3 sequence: CATSDLPSRNYGYTF.

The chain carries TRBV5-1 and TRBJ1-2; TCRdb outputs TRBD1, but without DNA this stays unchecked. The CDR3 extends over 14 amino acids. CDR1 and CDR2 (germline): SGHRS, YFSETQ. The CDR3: CASSLGQGAYGYTF.

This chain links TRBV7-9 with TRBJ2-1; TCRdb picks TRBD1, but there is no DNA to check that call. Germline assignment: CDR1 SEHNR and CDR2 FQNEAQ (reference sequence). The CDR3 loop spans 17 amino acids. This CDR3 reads CASSEITGQGAYNEQFF.

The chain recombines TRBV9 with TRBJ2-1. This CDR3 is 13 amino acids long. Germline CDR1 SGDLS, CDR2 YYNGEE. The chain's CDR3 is CASSASGYNEQFF. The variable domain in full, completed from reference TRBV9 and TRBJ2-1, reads DSGVTQTPKHLITATGQRVTLRCSPRSGDLSVYWYQQSLDQGLQFLIQYYNGEERAKGNILERFSAQQFPDLHSELNLSSLELGDSALYFCASSASGYNEQFFGPGTRLTVL.

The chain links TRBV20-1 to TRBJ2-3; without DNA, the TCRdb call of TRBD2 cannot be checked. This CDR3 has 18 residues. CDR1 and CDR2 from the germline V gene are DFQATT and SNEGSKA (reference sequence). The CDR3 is CSAWRGSGRPSFTDTQYF.

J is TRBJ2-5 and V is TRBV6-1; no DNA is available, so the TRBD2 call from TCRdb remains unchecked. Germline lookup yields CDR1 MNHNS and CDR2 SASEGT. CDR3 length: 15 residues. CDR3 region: CASSETAGIPGTQYF.

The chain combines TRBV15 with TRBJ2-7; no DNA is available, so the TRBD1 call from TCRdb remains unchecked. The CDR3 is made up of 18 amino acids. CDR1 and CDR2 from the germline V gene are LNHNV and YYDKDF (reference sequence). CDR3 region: CATSVSRDTTTPGYEQYF.

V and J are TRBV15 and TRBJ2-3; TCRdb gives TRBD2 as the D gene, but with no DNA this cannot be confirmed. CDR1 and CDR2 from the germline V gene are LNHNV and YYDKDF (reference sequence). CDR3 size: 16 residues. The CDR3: CATSRVAGVLTDTQYF.

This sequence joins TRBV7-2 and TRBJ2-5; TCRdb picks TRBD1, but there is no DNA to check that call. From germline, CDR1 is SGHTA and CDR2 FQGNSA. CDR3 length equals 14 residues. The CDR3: CASSPKARGETQYF.

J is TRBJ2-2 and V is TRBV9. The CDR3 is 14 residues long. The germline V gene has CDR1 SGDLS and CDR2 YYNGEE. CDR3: CASSPIDRTGELFF.

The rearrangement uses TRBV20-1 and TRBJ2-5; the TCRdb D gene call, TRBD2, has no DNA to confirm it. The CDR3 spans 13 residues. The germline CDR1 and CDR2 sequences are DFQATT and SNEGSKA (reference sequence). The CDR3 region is CSEAGGTQETQYF.

The CDR3 here is CSARRGFGYTEAFF. V usage is TRBV20-1 and J usage is TRBJ1-1; the D gene TCRdb calls, TRBD1, cannot be checked with no DNA. CDR1 is DFQATT and CDR2 is SNEGSKA in the germline V gene (reference sequence). The length of the CDR3 is 14 residues.

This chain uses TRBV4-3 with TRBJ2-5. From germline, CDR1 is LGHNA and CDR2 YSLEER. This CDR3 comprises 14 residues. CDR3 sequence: CASSQGFNGETQYF.

The CDR3 is CASVSQAGTPSAGELFF. The chain uses TRBV5-1 and TRBJ2-2; TCRdb designates TRBD1, a call that cannot be tested without DNA. This CDR3 comprises 17 residues. Germline assignment: CDR1 SGHRS and CDR2 YFSETQ.

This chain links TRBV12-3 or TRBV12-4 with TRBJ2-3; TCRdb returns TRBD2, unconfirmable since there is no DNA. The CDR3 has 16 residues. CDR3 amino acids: CASRRAGRDYTDTQYF.

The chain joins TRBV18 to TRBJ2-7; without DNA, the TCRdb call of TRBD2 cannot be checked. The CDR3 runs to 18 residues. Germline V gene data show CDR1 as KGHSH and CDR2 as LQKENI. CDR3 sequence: CASSLKTSGGTGSYEQYF.

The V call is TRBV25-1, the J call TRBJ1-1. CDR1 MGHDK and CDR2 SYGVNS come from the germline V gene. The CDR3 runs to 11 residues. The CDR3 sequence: CASKGGAEAFF. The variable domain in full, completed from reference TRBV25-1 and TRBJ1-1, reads EADIYQTPRYLVIGTGKKITLECSQTMGHDKMYWYQQDPGMELHLIHYSYGVNSTEKGDLSSESTVSRIRTEHFPLTLESARPSHTSQYLCASKGGAEAFFGQGTRLTVV.

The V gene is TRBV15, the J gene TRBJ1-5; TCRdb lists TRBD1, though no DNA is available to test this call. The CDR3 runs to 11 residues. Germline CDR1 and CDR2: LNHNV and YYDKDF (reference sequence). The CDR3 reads CATGAGQPQHF.

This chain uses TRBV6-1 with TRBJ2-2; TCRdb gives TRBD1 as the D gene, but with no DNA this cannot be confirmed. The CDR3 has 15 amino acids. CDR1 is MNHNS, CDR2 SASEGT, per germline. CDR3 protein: CATRTPQGVTGELFF.

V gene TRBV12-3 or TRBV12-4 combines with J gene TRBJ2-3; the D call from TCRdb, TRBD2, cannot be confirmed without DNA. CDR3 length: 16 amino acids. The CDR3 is CASSLAISGRADTQYF.

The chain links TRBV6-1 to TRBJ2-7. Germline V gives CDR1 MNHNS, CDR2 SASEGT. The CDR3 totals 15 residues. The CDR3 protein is CASSGVAESSYEQYF.

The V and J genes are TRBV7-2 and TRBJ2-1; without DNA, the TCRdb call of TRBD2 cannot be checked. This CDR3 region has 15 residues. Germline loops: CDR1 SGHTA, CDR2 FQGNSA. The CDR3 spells CASSLAPAGSNEQFF.

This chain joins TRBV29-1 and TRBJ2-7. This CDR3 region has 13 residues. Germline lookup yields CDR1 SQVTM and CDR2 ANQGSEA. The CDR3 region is CSVVFGLNYEQYF.

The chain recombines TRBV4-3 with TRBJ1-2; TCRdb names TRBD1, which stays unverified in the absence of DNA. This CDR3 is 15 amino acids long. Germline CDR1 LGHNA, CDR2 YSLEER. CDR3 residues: CASSQDSATTGGYTF.

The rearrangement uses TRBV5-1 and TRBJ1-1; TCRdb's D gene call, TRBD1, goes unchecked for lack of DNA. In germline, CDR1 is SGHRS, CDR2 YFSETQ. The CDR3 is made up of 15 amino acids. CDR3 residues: CASSDQGAGNTEAFF.

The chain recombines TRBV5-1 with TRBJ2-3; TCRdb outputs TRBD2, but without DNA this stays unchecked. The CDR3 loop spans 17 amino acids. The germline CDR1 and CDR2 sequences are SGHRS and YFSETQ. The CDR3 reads CASSSGTSGFSTDTQYF.

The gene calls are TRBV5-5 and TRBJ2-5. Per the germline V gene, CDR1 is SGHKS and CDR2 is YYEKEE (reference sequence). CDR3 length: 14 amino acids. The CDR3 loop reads CASSLIEVGETQYF.

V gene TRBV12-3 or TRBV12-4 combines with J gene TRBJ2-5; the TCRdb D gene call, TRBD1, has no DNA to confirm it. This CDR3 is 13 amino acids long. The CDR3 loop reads CASDGGGEGAQYF.

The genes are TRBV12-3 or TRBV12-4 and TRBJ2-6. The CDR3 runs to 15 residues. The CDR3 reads CASSFRVEGANVLTF.